One and the same sample provided the 14 T cell receptor beta chains below, sequenced in a study of CD8+CD57+ T cells in acquired aplastic anemia. Investigators profiled TCR beta VDJ and CDR3 from genomic DNA template. A single record per CDR3 protein comes from TCRdb applying MiXCR to the reads. This sample has 190,000 or so distinct CDR3 sequences; around 60% occur once, and the top ten carry 29%. The material sequenced was sorted CD4+, CD8+, or CD8+CD57+ T cells (not recorded which) from PBMCs. The receptors were gathered from a human donor in good health.

The CDR3 coding sequence is TGTGCCACCAGCAGAGCCCTGATATCCTACGAGCAGTACTTC. Protein: CATSRALISYEQYF. This chain uses TRBV15 with TRBJ2-7; D gene unclear. This CDR3 comprises 14 residues. Germline CDR1 is LNHNV and CDR2 is YYDKDF (reference sequence). Deletions cut 1 base from V and 1 base from J, with 8 bases between.

This clonotype has just one count. The chain employs TRBV2 and TRBJ2-7; D gene uncertain. This CDR3 has 14 amino acids. V lost 8 bases, J lost 0 bases, and 14 bases lay in between. CDR1 SNHLY and CDR2 FYNNEI come from the germline V gene. CDR3 DNA: TGTGCCAGCGACCCCGGTGAGATCTCCTACGAGCAGTACTTC. Encoded protein: CASDPGEISYEQYF.

With respect to this clonotype: Here the CDR3 omits its conserved ending phenylalanine or tryptophan, so a read error is the likely source. The chain recombines TRBV20-1 with TRBJ1-5; no reliable D call. The CDR3 has 12 amino acids. In germline, CDR1 is DFQATT, CDR2 SNEGSKA (reference sequence). V lost 4 bases, J lost 0 bases, and 4 bases lay in between. The CDR3 loop reads CSATNSNQPQHC. The CDR3 DNA reads as TGCAGTGCTACTAATAGCAATCAGCCCCAGCATTGT.

The rearrangement joins TRBV7-3 to TRBJ2-7; D not certain. Trimming stripped 5 bases from V and 1 base from J, with 12 bases between. The CDR3 has 14 amino acids. Germline CDR1 and CDR2: SGHTA and FQGTGA. Written as DNA, the CDR3 is TGTGCCAGCAGCCTATTCGTCGGGTCCTACGAGCAGTACTTC. Amino acid sequence: CASSLFVGSYEQYF.

The V call is TRBV20-1, the J call TRBJ2-7, with 7 bases identical to TRBD1. The V segment lost 6 bases and the J segment 7 bases; nucleotides outside the gene matches: 15. CDR3 length equals 14 residues. Germline loops: CDR1 DFQATT, CDR2 SNEGSKA (reference sequence). CDR3 sequence (DNA): TGCAGTGCCGTAACCGGACAGGCCTCGCGAGAGCAGTACTTC. Translating it yields CSAVTGQASREQYF.

The V gene is TRBV20-1, the J gene TRBJ1-3; 8 positions agree with TRBD1. V shed 6 bases and J 0 bases; nucleotides not matched to a gene: 4. The CDR3 extends over 14 amino acids. Germline lookup yields CDR1 DFQATT and CDR2 SNEGSKA (reference sequence). The CDR3, as DNA: TGCAGTGCAGCCGACAGGGGCTCTGGAAACACCATATATTTT. Protein sequence: CSAADRGSGNTIYF.

This clonotype occurred a few times. The chain recombines TRBV20-1 with TRBJ2-5; D gene uncertain. CDR3 size: 11 residues. The germline CDR1 and CDR2 sequences are DFQATT and SNEGSKA (reference sequence). V shed 0 bases and J shed 5 bases, with 4 bases lying between them. CDR3 DNA: TGCAGTGCTAGAGAGAGGGAGACCCAGTACTTC. It encodes CSARERETQYF.

This chain links TRBV24-1 with TRBJ2-2; no reliable D call. V lost 3 bases and J lost 10, with 14 bases in between. The germline CDR1 and CDR2 sequences are KGHDR and SFDVKD. The CDR3 extends over 14 amino acids. The CDR3 DNA follows: TGTGCCACCAGTGATCCGGCCCGGTCCGAGGAGCTGTTTTTT. Protein product: CATSDPARSEELFF.

In its sample, this clonotype was seen once. The junction shows a germline mismatch at one end, possibly a read error. CDR3 sequence: CASSQDRWLGQDF. The CDR3 DNA reads as TGTGCCAGCAGCCAAGATCGGTGGTTGGGACAGGACTTT. The chain joins TRBV19 to TRBJ1-1, with TRBD1 matching over 8 bases. Germline V lookup: CDR1 LNHDA, CDR2 SQIVND (reference sequence). The length of the CDR3 is 13 residues. The variable domain in full, with the rest retrieved from reference TRBV19 and TRBJ1-1, is DGGITQSPKYLFRKEGQNVTLSCEQNLNHDAMYWYRQDPGQGLRLIYYSQIVNDFQKGDIAEGYSVSREKKESFPLTVTSAQKNPTAFYLCASSQDRWLGQDFGQGTRLTVV.

This clonotype was seen at least ten times. The chain carries TRBV7-9 and TRBJ2-7; 7 bases map to TRBD1. Germline loops: CDR1 SEHNR, CDR2 FQNEAQ (reference sequence). The CDR3 consists of 15 residues. V was pared by 7 bases and J by 2 bases, with 11 bases of the junction left unmatched. The CDR3 DNA sequence: TGTGCCAGCACCCTAAAGGGACAGCCTCCCTACGAGCAGTACTTC. Residues: CASTLKGQPPYEQYF.

This clonotype has only one observation. The chain carries TRBV5-1 and TRBJ2-7; D is possibly TRBD1 (5 bases). The V end lost 4 bases, the J end lost 0 bases, and 11 bases lay between the germline ends. Germline CDR1 and CDR2: SGHRS and YFSETQ. This CDR3 is built from 14 residues. The CDR3 spells CASSVQGNSYEQYF. The DNA of the CDR3 is TGCGCCAGCAGCGTCCAGGGCAACTCCTACGAGCAGTACTTC.

The chain carries TRBV9 and TRBJ2-5, with D unresolved. Trimming cost V 0 bases and J 1 base, with 4 bases left between them. There are 13 residues in the CDR3. The V gene's germline CDR1 is SGDLS and CDR2 YYNGEE. The CDR3 loop is CASSVDIQETQYF. CDR3 bases: TGTGCCAGCAGCGTAGATATCCAAGAGACCCAGTACTTC.

The J gene is TRBJ1-1, the V gene TRBV20-1; a possible D gene is TRBD1 (6 bases). The CDR3 has 12 amino acids. Germline V gene sequence: CDR1 DFQATT, CDR2 SNEGSKA (reference sequence). CDR3 region: CSVGGAGIEAFF. CDR3 DNA: TGCAGCGTCGGGGGGGCAGGGATTGAAGCTTTCTTT.

This clonotype was seen many times. The rearrangement uses TRBV2 and TRBJ2-3; D uncertain. Germline V gene data show CDR1 as SNHLY and CDR2 as FYNNEI. The CDR3 loop spans 14 amino acids. Between the trimmed V and J ends, which lost 5 bases and 1 base, there was a span of 10 bases. The CDR3 is CASSPLLRTDTQYF. CDR3 sequence (DNA): TGTGCCAGCAGTCCATTGCTCCGCACAGATACGCAGTATTTT.